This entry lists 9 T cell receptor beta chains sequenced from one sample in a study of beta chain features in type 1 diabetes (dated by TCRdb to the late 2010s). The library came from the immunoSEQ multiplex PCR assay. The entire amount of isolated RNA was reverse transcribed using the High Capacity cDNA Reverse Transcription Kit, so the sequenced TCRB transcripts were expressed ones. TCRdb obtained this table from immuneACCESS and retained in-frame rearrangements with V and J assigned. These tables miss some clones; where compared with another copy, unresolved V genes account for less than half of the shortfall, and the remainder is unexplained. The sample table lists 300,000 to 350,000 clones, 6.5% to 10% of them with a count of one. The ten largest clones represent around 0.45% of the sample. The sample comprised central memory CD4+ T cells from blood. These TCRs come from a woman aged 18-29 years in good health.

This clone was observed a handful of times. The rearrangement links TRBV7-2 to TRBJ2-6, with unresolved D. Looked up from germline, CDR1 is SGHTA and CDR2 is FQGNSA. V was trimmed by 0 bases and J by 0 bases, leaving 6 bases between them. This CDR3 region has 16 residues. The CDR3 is CASSLAQHSGANVLTF. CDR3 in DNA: TGTGCCAGCAGCTTAGCACAGCACTCTGGGGCCAACGTCCTGACTTTC.

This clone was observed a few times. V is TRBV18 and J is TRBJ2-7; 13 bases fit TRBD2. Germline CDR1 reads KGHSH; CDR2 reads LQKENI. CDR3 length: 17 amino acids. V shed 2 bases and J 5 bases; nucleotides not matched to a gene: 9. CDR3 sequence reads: CASSPGTSGTITNEQYF. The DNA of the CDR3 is TGTGCCAGCTCACCAGGGACTAGCGGGACCATCACCAACGAGCAGTACTTC. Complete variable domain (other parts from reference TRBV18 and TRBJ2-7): NAGVMQNPRHLVRRRGQEARLRCSPMKGHSHVYWYRQLPEEGLKFMVYLQKENIIDESGMPKERFSAEFPKEGPSILRIQQVVRGDSAAYFCASSPGTSGTITNEQYFGPGTRLTVT.

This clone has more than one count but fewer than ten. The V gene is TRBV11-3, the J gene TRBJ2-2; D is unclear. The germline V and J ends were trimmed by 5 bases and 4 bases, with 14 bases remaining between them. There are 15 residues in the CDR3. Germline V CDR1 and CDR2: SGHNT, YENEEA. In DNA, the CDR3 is TGTGCCAGCAGCCCACCAGCCTCGGGCACCGGGGAGCTGTTTTTT. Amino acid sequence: CASSPPASGTGELFF. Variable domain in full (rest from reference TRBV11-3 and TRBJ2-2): EAGVVQSPRYKIIEKKQPVAFWCNPISGHNTLYWYLQNLGQGPELLIRYENEEAVDDSQLPKDRFSAERLKGVDSTLKIQPAELGDSAVYLCASSPPASGTGELFFGEGSRLTVL.

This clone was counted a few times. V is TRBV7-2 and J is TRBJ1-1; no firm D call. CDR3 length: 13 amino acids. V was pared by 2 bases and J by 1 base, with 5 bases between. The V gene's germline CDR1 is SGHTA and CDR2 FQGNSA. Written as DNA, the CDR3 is TGTGCCAGCAGCTTATGGCAGAACACTGAAGCTTTCTTT. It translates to CASSLWQNTEAFF. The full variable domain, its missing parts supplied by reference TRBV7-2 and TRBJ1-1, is GAGVSQSPSNKVTEKGKDVELRCDPISGHTALYWYRQSLGQGLEFLIYFQGNSAPDKSGLPSDRFSAERTGGSVSTLTIQRTQQEDSAVYLCASSLWQNTEAFFGQGTRLTVV.

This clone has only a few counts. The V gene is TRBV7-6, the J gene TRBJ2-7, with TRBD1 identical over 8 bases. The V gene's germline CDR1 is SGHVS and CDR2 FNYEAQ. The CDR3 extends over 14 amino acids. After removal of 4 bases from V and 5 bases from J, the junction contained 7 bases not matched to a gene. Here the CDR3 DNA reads TGTGCCAGCAGCTACGGACAGGGCTCTGACGAGCAGTACTTC. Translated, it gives CASSYGQGSDEQYF.

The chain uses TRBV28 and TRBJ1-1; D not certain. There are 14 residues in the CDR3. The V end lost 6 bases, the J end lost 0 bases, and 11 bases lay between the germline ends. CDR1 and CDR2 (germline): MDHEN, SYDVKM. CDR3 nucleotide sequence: TGTGCCAGCAGGGGAGGTGTGGTGAACACTGAAGCTTTCTTT. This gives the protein CASRGGVVNTEAFF.

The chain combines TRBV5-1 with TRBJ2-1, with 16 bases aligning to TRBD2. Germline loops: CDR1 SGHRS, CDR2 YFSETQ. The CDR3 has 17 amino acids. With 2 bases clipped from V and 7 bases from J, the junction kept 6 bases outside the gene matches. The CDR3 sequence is CASSFGTSGGGQNEQFF. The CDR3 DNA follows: TGCGCCAGCAGCTTCGGGACTAGCGGGGGGGGTCAGAATGAGCAGTTCTTC.

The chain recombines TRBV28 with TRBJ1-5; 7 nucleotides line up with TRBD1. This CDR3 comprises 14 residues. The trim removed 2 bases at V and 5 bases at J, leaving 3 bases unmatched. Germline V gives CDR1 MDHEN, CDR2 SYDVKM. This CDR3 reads CASSLQGGHQPQHF. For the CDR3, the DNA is TGTGCCAGCAGTTTACAGGGGGGACATCAGCCCCAGCATTTT.

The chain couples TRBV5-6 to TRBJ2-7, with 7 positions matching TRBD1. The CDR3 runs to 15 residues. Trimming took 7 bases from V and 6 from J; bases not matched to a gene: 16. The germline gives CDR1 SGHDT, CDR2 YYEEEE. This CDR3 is CASASGDRALREQYF. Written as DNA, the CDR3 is TGTGCCAGCGCGTCAGGTGACAGGGCTCTCCGCGAGCAGTACTTC.